Listed below are T cell receptor beta chains from one sample, sequenced in a study of cytomegalovirus exposure and HLA in healthy donors. TCRdb's copy holds only in-frame clones and misses some; the assay was immunoSEQ multiplex PCR. The sample records 150,000 to 200,000 clones, about 85% being singletons. The specimen was PBMCs. All receptors come from a woman aged 50 to 65 in good health and CMV-seronegative. Each CDR3 is given with its conserved first and last residue. A D gene is named only where the DNA matches it firmly. Rows may omit the clone size; those that give it use once, few, many or a size class.

size	V	D	J	CDR3	DNA
-	TRBV5-6	TRBD1	TRBJ1-4	CASSLVGTGSFATNEKLFF	TGTGCCAGCAGCTTGGTAGGGACAGGGTCCTTTGCAACTAATGAAAAACTGTTTTTT
-	TRBV27	TRBD1	TRBJ2-2	CASRRGRGDTGELFF	TGTGCCAGCAGGAGGGGGCGAGGAGACACCGGGGAGCTGTTTTTT
few	TRBV19	TRBD2	TRBJ2-3	CASRLAGTDTQYF	TGTGCCAGTAGACTAGCGGGCACAGATACGCAGTATTTT
-	TRBV28	TRBD1	TRBJ1-3	CASSSDRVGNTIYF	TGTGCCAGCAGCTCCGACAGGGTTGGAAACACCATATATTTT
few	TRBV4-3	TRBD2	TRBJ2-1	CASSQDRDYYNEQFF	TGCGCCAGCAGCCAAGATAGGGACTACTACAATGAGCAGTTCTTC
-	TRBV15	-	TRBJ2-7	CATSTSGLVYEQYF	TGTGCCACCAGCACGAGCGGATTAGTCTACGAGCAGTACTTC
-	TRBV5-4	TRBD2	TRBJ2-3	CASSLVGGRSTDTQYF	TGTGCCAGCAGCTTGGTGGGCGGGAGGAGCACAGATACGCAGTATTTT
-	TRBV7-9	-	TRBJ1-3	CASSKNTGTGNTIYF	TGTGCCAGCAGCAAGAACACAGGGACTGGAAACACCATATATTTT
once	TRBV28	TRBD2	TRBJ2-7	CASSLPSGRAVEQYF	TGTGCCAGCAGTTTACCTAGCGGGAGGGCGGTAGAGCAGTACTTC
few	TRBV9	-	TRBJ2-7	CASSVGPPYEQYF	TGTGCCAGCAGCGTAGGGCCCCCCTACGAGCAGTACTTC
-	TRBV18	TRBD1	TRBJ1-3	CASSPRPFGTDSGNTIYF	TGTGCCAGCTCACCACGGCCGTTCGGGACAGACTCTGGAAACACCATATATTTT
-	TRBV19	TRBD2	TRBJ2-3	CASSIEGLAGAEDTQYF	TGTGCCAGTAGTATAGAAGGGCTAGCGGGGGCTGAAGATACGCAGTATTTT
-	TRBV28	TRBD1	TRBJ2-3	CASSDRGSYTDTQYF	TGTGCCAGCAGTGACAGGGGTTCATACACAGATACGCAGTATTTT
-	TRBV7-6	-	TRBJ1-2	CASSLMAGSGYTF	TGTGCCAGCAGCTTAATGGCCGGGAGCGGCTACACCTTC
-	TRBV2	TRBD1	TRBJ2-3	CASSQTGITDTQYF	TGTGCCAGCAGTCAGACAGGGATCACAGATACGCAGTATTTT
-	TRBV9	TRBD1	TRBJ2-7	CASSQTGGYEQYF	TGTGCCAGCAGCCAAACAGGGGGCTACGAGCAGTACTTC
-	TRBV4-3	TRBD2	TRBJ2-3	CASSQDPSASGPALDTQYF	TGCGCCAGCAGCCAAGACCCCTCTGCTAGCGGGCCCGCCTTAGATACGCAGTATTTT